The rows below give T cell receptor beta chains drawn from one sample of a study of early T cells in non-severe SARS-CoV-2 infection. TCRdb redid the calling of the 5' RACE reads with MiXCR, one entry per CDR3 protein. The table shows 42,000 or so distinct CDR3 sequences, with under 14% occurring only once. Material for sequencing was whole blood. Receptors were obtained from an adult who was a healthcare worker with PCR-confirmed SARS-CoV-2 infection or an uninfected control (not recorded which). The CDR3 runs from the conserved cysteine through the conserved F or W. Each record gives: V gene, D gene, clone size, J gene, CDR3 DNA, CDR3 protein. A D gene is named only where the DNA matches it firmly. A clone size is listed for some rows: how often the clone was seen (once, few, many), or a class if it is expanded.

v_call: TRBV12-3/TRBV12-4; d_call: -; clone_size: -; j_call: TRBJ2-1; cdr3_nt: TGTGCCAGCAGTTCACGACTAAATGAGCAGTTCTTC; cdr3_aa: CASSSRLNEQFF
v_call: TRBV6-4; d_call: TRBD1; clone_size: many; j_call: TRBJ2-7; cdr3_nt: TGTGCCAGCAGTGTTTTGATCCGGGACAGGGCCTACGAGCAGTACTTC; cdr3_aa: CASSVLIRDRAYEQYF
v_call: TRBV5-4; d_call: -; clone_size: many; j_call: TRBJ2-1; cdr3_nt: TGTGCCAGCAGCTGGACGGGCAGGCAAAGCTCCTACAATGAGCAGTTCTTC; cdr3_aa: CASSWTGRQSSYNEQFF
v_call: TRBV3-1; d_call: -; clone_size: many; j_call: TRBJ2-5; cdr3_nt: TGTGCCAGCAGCTCACCCGTTCGGGAGACCCAGTACTTC; cdr3_aa: CASSSPVRETQYF
v_call: TRBV28; d_call: TRBD2; clone_size: -; j_call: TRBJ2-1; cdr3_nt: TGTGCCAGCAGTACTAGCGGGAGAAACTACAATGAGCAGTTCTTC; cdr3_aa: CASSTSGRNYNEQFF
v_call: TRBV28; d_call: -; clone_size: few; j_call: TRBJ1-4; cdr3_nt: TGTGCCAGCAGTATTCAAGATGAAAAACTGTTTTTT; cdr3_aa: CASSIQDEKLFF
v_call: TRBV6-2/TRBV6-3; d_call: TRBD2; clone_size: many; j_call: TRBJ2-1; cdr3_nt: TGTGCCAGCAGTTCGGTCGGGAGGGCCTACAATGAGCAGTTCTTC; cdr3_aa: CASSSVGRAYNEQFF
v_call: TRBV7-8; d_call: -; clone_size: many; j_call: TRBJ2-6; cdr3_nt: TGTGCCAGCAGCTTAGGACAGGCTCGAATCTCTGGGGCCAACGTCCTGACTTTC; cdr3_aa: CASSLGQARISGANVLTF
v_call: TRBV7-3; d_call: TRBD1; clone_size: many; j_call: TRBJ1-1; cdr3_nt: TGTGCCAGCAGCCCAGGACAGGGATCCACCGAAGCTTTCTTT; cdr3_aa: CASSPGQGSTEAFF
v_call: TRBV7-2; d_call: TRBD1; clone_size: many; j_call: TRBJ2-1; cdr3_nt: TGTGCCAGCAGCCGAAACAGGGGGCATAATGAGCAGTTCTTC; cdr3_aa: CASSRNRGHNEQFF
v_call: TRBV12-3/TRBV12-4; d_call: TRBD2; clone_size: -; j_call: TRBJ2-7; cdr3_nt: TGTGCCAGCAGTTTCCGGACTAGCGGGAGCGCGGTCTACGAGCAGTACTTC; cdr3_aa: CASSFRTSGSAVYEQYF
v_call: TRBV7-9; d_call: -; clone_size: few; j_call: TRBJ2-2; cdr3_nt: TGTGCCAGCAGCCCTAGTTTTGTCACCGGGGAGCTGTTTTTT; cdr3_aa: CASSPSFVTGELFF
v_call: TRBV9; d_call: TRBD2; clone_size: -; j_call: TRBJ2-7; cdr3_nt: TGTGCCAGCAGCACGGGGGGTTCGCTCTCCTACGAGCAGTACTTC; cdr3_aa: CASSTGGSLSYEQYF
v_call: TRBV7-2; d_call: -; clone_size: few; j_call: TRBJ2-7; cdr3_nt: TGTGCCAGCAGCTTGCTCGGGACCCCGGGGCTCATCGAGCAGTACTTC; cdr3_aa: CASSLLGTPGLIEQYF
v_call: TRBV15; d_call: -; clone_size: -; j_call: TRBJ1-6; cdr3_nt: TGTGCCACCAGCAGAGATGTGGGAGATAATTCACCCCTCCACTTT; cdr3_aa: CATSRDVGDNSPLHF
v_call: TRBV28; d_call: -; clone_size: few; j_call: TRBJ1-1; cdr3_nt: TGTGCCAGCAGTCTCCCGATGTCGAACACTGAAGCTTTCTTT; cdr3_aa: CASSLPMSNTEAFF
v_call: TRBV9; d_call: TRBD1; clone_size: many; j_call: TRBJ1-1; cdr3_nt: TGTGCCAGCAGCAGTCAAGCAGGGGGAGGGACTGAAGCTTTCTTT; cdr3_aa: CASSSQAGGGTEAFF
v_call: TRBV6-2/TRBV6-3; d_call: -; clone_size: -; j_call: TRBJ1-1; cdr3_nt: TGTGCCAGCAGTTACGGTATACAGGGAAGAGCTTTCTTT; cdr3_aa: CASSYGIQGRAFF
v_call: TRBV12-3/TRBV12-4; d_call: TRBD1; clone_size: many; j_call: TRBJ1-5; cdr3_nt: TGTGCCAGCAGCTCAACGCTCCGGGACAGATCCCATCAGCCCCAGCATTTT; cdr3_aa: CASSSTLRDRSHQPQHF
v_call: TRBV24-1; d_call: TRBD2; clone_size: many; j_call: TRBJ2-3; cdr3_nt: TGTGCCACCAGGCCTAGCGGAGTCACAGATACGCAGTATTTT; cdr3_aa: CATRPSGVTDTQYF
v_call: TRBV19; d_call: -; clone_size: many; j_call: TRBJ2-3; cdr3_nt: TGTGCCAGTAGTATCTACTCCTGGGCTAGCGCCAGCACAGATACGCAGTATTTT; cdr3_aa: CASSIYSWASASTDTQYF
v_call: TRBV19; d_call: -; clone_size: many; j_call: TRBJ2-4; cdr3_nt: TGTGCCAGTAGTGGCAGGGTCCCGGGGGAAGTTTGGGTTCAGTACTTC; cdr3_aa: CASSGRVPGEVWVQYF
v_call: TRBV2; d_call: -; clone_size: once; j_call: TRBJ1-1; cdr3_nt: TGTGCCAGCAGGGTCACTCTGAACACTGAAGCTTTCTTT; cdr3_aa: CASRVTLNTEAFF
v_call: TRBV12-3/TRBV12-4; d_call: TRBD1; clone_size: -; j_call: TRBJ1-2; cdr3_nt: TGTGCCAGCAGTGTACAGGGGGCTGACTATGGCTACACCTTC; cdr3_aa: CASSVQGADYGYTF
v_call: TRBV28; d_call: -; clone_size: many; j_call: TRBJ2-6; cdr3_nt: TGTGCCAGCAGTTTACCCGGTTCTGGGGCCAACGTCCTGACTTTC; cdr3_aa: CASSLPGSGANVLTF
v_call: TRBV11-1; d_call: TRBD1; clone_size: few; j_call: TRBJ2-7; cdr3_nt: TGTGCCAGCAGCTTGCAAGGGACAGCCGCCTACGAGCAGTACTTC; cdr3_aa: CASSLQGTAAYEQYF
v_call: TRBV20-1; d_call: -; clone_size: once; j_call: TRBJ2-4; cdr3_nt: TGCAGTGCCCTACAGGGAGCCAAAAACATTCAGTACTTC; cdr3_aa: CSALQGAKNIQYF
v_call: TRBV29-1; d_call: TRBD1; clone_size: -; j_call: TRBJ1-1; cdr3_nt: TGCAGCGTAACATCACAGGGGGGGTGGACTGAAGCTTTCTTT; cdr3_aa: CSVTSQGGWTEAFF
v_call: TRBV11-2; d_call: -; clone_size: few; j_call: TRBJ1-2; cdr3_nt: TGTGCCAGCAGCTTAGGACAGTTCTATGGCTACACCTTC; cdr3_aa: CASSLGQFYGYTF
v_call: TRBV18; d_call: -; clone_size: many; j_call: TRBJ2-7; cdr3_nt: TGTGCCAGCTCACCCCTCCGGGGACAAAGCCACGAGCAGTACTTC; cdr3_aa: CASSPLRGQSHEQYF
v_call: TRBV29-1; d_call: TRBD2; clone_size: many; j_call: TRBJ2-7; cdr3_nt: TGCAGCGTTGAAGGCCCGGGAGGTCTCTACGAGCAGTACTTC; cdr3_aa: CSVEGPGGLYEQYF
v_call: TRBV6-6; d_call: -; clone_size: -; j_call: TRBJ1-5; cdr3_nt: TGTGCCAGCCTGACAGGAGATAGCAATCAGCCCCAGCATTTT; cdr3_aa: CASLTGDSNQPQHF
v_call: TRBV7-9; d_call: -; clone_size: many; j_call: TRBJ1-6; cdr3_nt: TGTGCCAGCAGCACGACAGATTCACCCCTCCACTTT; cdr3_aa: CASSTTDSPLHF
v_call: TRBV7-2; d_call: TRBD1; clone_size: many; j_call: TRBJ2-7; cdr3_nt: TGTGCCAGCAGCTCGGGGACAGGGACCTACGAGCAGTACTTC; cdr3_aa: CASSSGTGTYEQYF
v_call: TRBV5-6; d_call: -; clone_size: few; j_call: TRBJ1-6; cdr3_nt: TGTGCCAGCAGCTTGGAGGTGGGGATACAGTCACCCCTCCACTTT; cdr3_aa: CASSLEVGIQSPLHF
v_call: TRBV12-3/TRBV12-4; d_call: -; clone_size: many; j_call: TRBJ1-1; cdr3_nt: TGTGCCAGCAGTTTATTTCCAGGGTTGGAAGCTTTCTTT; cdr3_aa: CASSLFPGLEAFF
v_call: TRBV10-3; d_call: TRBD1; clone_size: many; j_call: TRBJ1-3; cdr3_nt: TGTGCCATCGTGTCCGACAGGGCTGGAAACACCATATATTTT; cdr3_aa: CAIVSDRAGNTIYF
v_call: TRBV7-8; d_call: -; clone_size: -; j_call: TRBJ2-1; cdr3_nt: TGTGCCAGCAGCTTAGAATCGCGGGCCTATCCCTACAATGAGCAGTTCTTC; cdr3_aa: CASSLESRAYPYNEQFF
v_call: TRBV10-3; d_call: -; clone_size: few; j_call: TRBJ1-5; cdr3_nt: TGTGCCACCCGGGACACACTCCTTATTAGCAATCAGCCCCAGCATTTT; cdr3_aa: CATRDTLLISNQPQHF
v_call: TRBV29-1; d_call: -; clone_size: many; j_call: TRBJ2-5; cdr3_nt: TGCAGCGTTGAAGAGGGTGCAGCGGAGACCCAGTACTTC; cdr3_aa: CSVEEGAAETQYF
v_call: TRBV7-2; d_call: TRBD1; clone_size: -; j_call: TRBJ1-6; cdr3_nt: TGTGCCAGCAGCTTAAAGGACAGGGTTTGGTATTCACCCCTCCACTTT; cdr3_aa: CASSLKDRVWYSPLHF
v_call: TRBV5-1; d_call: TRBD1; clone_size: -; j_call: TRBJ2-1; cdr3_nt: TGCGCCAGCAGCTCGGGACAGCAAATAGAGCAGTTCTTC; cdr3_aa: CASSSGQQIEQFF
v_call: TRBV6-2/TRBV6-3; d_call: -; clone_size: -; j_call: TRBJ2-7; cdr3_nt: TGTGCCAGCGGTGCTACAGGGAGCTCCTACGAGCAGTACTTC; cdr3_aa: CASGATGSSYEQYF
v_call: TRBV18; d_call: -; clone_size: many; j_call: TRBJ2-7; cdr3_nt: TGTGCCAGCTCACCACCCTCTGGGTCCTACGAGCAGTACTTC; cdr3_aa: CASSPPSGSYEQYF
v_call: TRBV20-1; d_call: -; clone_size: many; j_call: TRBJ1-4; cdr3_nt: TGCAGTGCTAGTGGTTCAGGTGATGAAAAACTGTTTTTT; cdr3_aa: CSASGSGDEKLFF